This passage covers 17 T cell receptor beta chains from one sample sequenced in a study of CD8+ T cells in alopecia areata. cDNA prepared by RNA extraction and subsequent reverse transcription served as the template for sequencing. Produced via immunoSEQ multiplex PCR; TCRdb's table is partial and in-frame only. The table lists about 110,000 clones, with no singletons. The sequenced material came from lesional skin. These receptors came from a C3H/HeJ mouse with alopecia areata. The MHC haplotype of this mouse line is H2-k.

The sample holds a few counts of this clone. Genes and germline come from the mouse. The sequenced CDR3 bases are TGCACCTGCAGTGCGGACAGGGGGGAAAAC. Protein product: CTCSADRGEN. The full CDR3 reads CTCSADRGENTLYF. The rearrangement uses TRBV1 and TRBJ2-4; 10 nucleotides agree with TRBD1. The CDR3 end is not reached by the read, which stops 4 residues before it; the germline J gene fills it in. This CDR3 region has 14 residues. Germline V gene lookup returns CDR1 NSQYPW and CDR2 LRSPGD (reference sequence).

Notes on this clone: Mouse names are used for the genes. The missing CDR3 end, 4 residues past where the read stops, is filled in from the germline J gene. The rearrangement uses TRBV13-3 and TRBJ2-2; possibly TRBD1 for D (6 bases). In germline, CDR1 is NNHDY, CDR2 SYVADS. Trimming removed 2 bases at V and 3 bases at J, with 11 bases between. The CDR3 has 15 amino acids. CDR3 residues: CASSESRGDTGQLYF. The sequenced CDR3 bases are TGTGCCAGCAGTGAGTCCAGGGGAGACACCGGG. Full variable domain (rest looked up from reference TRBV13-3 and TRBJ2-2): EAAVTQSPRSKVAVTGGKVTLSCHQTNNHDYMYWYRQDTGHGLRLIHYSYVADSTEKGDIPDGYKASRPSQENFSLILELASLSQTAVYFCASSESRGDTGQLYFGEGSKLTVL.

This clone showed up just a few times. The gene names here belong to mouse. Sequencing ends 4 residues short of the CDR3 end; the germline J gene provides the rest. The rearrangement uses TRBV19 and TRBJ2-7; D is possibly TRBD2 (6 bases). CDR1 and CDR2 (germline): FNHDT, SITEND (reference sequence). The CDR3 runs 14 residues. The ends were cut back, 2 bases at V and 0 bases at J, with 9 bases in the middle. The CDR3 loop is CASSIGGNSYEQYF. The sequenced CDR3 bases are TGTGCCAGCAGTATTGGGGGTAACTCCTAT.

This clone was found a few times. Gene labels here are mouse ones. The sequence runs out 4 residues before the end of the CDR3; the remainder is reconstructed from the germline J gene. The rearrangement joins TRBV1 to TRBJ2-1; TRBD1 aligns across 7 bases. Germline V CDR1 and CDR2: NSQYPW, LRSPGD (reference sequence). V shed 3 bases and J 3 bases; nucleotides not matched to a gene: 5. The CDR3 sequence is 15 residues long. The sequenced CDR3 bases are TGCACCTGCAGTGCCCCGACAGGGAGCTATGCT. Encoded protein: CTCSAPTGSYA. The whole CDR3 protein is CTCSAPTGSYAEQFF.

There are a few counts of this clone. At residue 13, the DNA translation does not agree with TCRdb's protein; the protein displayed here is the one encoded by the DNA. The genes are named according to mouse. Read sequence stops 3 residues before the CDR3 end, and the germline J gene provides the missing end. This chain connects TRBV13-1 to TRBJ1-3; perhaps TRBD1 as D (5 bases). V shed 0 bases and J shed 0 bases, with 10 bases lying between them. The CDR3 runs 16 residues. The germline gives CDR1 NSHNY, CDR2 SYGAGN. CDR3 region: CASSDDWGYSGNTLYF. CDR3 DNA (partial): TGTGCCAGCAGTGATGATTGGGGGTATTCTGGAAATACG.

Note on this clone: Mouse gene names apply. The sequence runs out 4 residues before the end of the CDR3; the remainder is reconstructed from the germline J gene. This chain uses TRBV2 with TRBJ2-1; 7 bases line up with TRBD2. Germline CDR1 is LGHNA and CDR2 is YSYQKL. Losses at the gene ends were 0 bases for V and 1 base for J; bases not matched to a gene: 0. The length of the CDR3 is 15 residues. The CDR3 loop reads CASSQDGGNYAEQFF. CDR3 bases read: TGTGCCAGCAGCCAAGATGGGGGGAACTATGCT.

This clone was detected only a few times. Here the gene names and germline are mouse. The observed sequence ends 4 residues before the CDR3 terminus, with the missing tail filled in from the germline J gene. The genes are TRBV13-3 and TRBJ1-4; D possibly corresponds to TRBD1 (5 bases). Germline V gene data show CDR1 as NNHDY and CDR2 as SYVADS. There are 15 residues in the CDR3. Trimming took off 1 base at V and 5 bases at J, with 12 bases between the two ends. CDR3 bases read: TGTGCCAGCAGTGATAAACAGGAGTATAACGAA. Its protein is CASSDKQEYNE. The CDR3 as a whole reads CASSDKQEYNERLFF.

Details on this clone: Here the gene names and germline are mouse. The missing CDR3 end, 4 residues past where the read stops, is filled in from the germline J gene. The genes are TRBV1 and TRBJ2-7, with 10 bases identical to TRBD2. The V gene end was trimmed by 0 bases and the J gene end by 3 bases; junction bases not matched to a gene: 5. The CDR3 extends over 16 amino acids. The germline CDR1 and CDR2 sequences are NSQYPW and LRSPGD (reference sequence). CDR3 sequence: CTCSADLGTGVYEQYF. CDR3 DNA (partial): TGCACCTGCAGTGCAGATCTCGGGACTGGGGTCTAT.

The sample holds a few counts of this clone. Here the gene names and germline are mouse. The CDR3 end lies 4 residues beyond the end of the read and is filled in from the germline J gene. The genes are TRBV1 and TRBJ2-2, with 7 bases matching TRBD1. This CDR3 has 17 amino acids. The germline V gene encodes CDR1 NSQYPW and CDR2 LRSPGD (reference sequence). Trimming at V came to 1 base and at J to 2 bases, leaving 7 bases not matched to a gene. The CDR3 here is CTCSAAGDRANTGQLYF. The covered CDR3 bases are TGCACCTGCAGTGCAGCCGGAGACAGGGCTAACACCGGG.

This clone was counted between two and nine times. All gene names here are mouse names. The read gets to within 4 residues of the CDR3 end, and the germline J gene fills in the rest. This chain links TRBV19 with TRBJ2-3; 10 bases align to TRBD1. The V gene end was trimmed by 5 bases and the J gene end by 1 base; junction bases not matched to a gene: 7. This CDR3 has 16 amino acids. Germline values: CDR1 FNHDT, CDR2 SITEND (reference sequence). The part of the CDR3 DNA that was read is TGTGCCAGCAGCCCGACAGGGGGCGGGGGTGCAGAA. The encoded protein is CASSPTGGGGAE. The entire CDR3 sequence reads CASSPTGGGGAETLYF. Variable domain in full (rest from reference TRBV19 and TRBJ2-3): GGIITQTPKFLIGQEGQKLTLKCQQNFNHDTMYWYRQDSGKGLRLIYYSITENDLQKGDLSEGYDASREKKSSFSLTVTSAQKNEMAVFLCASSPTGGGGAETLYFGSGTRLTVL.

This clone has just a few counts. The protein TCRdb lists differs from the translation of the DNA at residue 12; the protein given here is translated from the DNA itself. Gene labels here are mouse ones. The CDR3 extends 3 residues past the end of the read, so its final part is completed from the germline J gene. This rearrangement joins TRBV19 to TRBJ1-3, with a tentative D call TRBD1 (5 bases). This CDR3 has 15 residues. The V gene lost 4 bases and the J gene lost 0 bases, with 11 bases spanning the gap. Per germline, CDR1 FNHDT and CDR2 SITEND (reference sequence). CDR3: CASSQDMNSGNTLYF. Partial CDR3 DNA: TGTGCCAGCAGTCAGGACATGAATTCTGGAAATACG.

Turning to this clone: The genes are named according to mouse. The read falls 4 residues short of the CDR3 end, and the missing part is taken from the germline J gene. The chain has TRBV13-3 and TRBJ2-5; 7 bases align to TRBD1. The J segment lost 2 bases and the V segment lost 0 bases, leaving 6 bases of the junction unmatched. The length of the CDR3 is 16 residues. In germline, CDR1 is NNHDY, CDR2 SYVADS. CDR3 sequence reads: CASSDAPTGAQDTQYF. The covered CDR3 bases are TGTGCCAGCAGTGATGCCCCCACAGGGGCCCAAGAC.

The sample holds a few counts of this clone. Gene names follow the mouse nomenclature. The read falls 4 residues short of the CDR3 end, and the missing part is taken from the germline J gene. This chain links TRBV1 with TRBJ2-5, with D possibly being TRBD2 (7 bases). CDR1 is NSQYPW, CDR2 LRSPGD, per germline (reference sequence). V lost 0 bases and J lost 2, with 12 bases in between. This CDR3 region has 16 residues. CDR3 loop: CTCSAEGGGPQDTQYF. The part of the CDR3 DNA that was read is TGCACCTGCAGTGCAGAGGGCGGGGGGCCCCAAGAC.

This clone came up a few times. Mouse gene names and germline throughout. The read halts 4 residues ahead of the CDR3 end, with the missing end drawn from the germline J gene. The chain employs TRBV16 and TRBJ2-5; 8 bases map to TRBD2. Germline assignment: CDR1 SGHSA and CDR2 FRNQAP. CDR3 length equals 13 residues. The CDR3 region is CASSPGGKDTQYF. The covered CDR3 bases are TGTGCAAGCAGCCCTGGGGGGAAAGAC.

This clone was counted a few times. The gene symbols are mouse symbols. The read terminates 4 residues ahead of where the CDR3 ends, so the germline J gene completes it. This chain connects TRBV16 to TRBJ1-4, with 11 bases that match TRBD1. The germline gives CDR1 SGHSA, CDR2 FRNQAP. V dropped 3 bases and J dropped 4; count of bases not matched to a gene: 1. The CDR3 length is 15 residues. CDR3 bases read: TGTGCAAGCAGCTTGGGACAGGGGGGCAACGAA. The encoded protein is CASSLGQGGNE. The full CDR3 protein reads CASSLGQGGNERLFF.

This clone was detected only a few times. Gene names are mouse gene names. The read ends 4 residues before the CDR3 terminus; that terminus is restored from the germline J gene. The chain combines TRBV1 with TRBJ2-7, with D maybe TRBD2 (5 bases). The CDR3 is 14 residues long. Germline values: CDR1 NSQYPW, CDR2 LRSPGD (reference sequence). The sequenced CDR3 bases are TGCACCTGCAGTGCAGAATGGGGAAAAGAT. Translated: CTCSAEWGKD. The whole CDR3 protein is CTCSAEWGKDEQYF.

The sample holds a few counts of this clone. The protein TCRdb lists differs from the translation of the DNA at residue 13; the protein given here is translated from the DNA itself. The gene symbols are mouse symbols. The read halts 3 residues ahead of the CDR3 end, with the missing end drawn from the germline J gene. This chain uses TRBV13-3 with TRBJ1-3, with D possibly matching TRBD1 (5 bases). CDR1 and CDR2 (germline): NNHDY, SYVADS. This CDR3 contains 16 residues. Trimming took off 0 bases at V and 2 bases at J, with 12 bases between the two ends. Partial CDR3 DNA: TGTGCCAGCAGTGATGTAGGCAGGGAGGCTGGAAATACG. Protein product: CASSDVGREAGNT. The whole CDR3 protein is CASSDVGREAGNTLYF.